This TCR beta chain stems from a study of shared clonotypes between healthy human individuals. CD8 cells regarded as naive lacked CD45RO, were positively chosen for CCR7, and omitted terminally differentiated effector memory CD45RA+ cells. The CDR3 length is 19 residues. Germline V gene sequence: CDR1 SEHNR, CDR2 FQNEAQ (reference sequence). With V trimmed by 2 bases and J by 2 bases, 15 bases remained unmatched. Method: immunoSEQ multiplex PCR; TCRdb's copy keeps in-frame clones and lacks some. The sample carries around 2,000,000 clones, over 85% recorded once. With regard to this clone: As yet, its antigen is unknown.

Study-level findings and limits: Several donors showed sharing of approximately 5% of naive CD4 clonotypes.

The chain is built from TRBV7-9 and TRBJ2-5, with 9 bases matching TRBD2. The receptor's source is a man younger than 30 in good health. The sample was naive CD8+ T cells sorted from blood. CDR3 nucleotide sequence: TGTGCCAGCAGCTTAATAGGGATTGGGCTAGCGGGGAAGCAAGAGACCCAGTACTTC. Translation gives CASSLIGIGLAGKQETQYF.